The rows below give T cell receptor beta chains drawn from one sample of a study of technical replicates of blood from a few donors. Measured with immunoSEQ multiplex PCR; TCRdb has only the in-frame clones, and not every one. The data hold about 80,000 clones, with roughly 97% observed a single time. The specimen sequenced was T cells isolated from PBMCs. These receptors originate from a human donor in good health. Each CDR3 is given with its conserved first and last residue. The D gene is left open where the match is weak. Clone size is stated in some rows and not others, as once, few, many or a class when expanded.

clone_size d_call j_call v_call cdr3_nt cdr3_aa
- - TRBJ2-1 TRBV9 TGTGCCAGCAGCGCCCCGACAGATAGGGGATTCAATGAGCAGTTCTTC CASSAPTDRGFNEQFF
- TRBD1 TRBJ1-2 TRBV5-1 TGCGCCAGCAGCCCGGAGGGACAGCAGTATGGCTACACCTTC CASSPEGQQYGYTF
once - TRBJ2-3 TRBV10-3 TGTGCCATCACTCAGGGGGGCGCGGATACGCAGTATTTT CAITQGGADTQYF
- TRBD1 TRBJ1-1 TRBV7-7 TGTGCTAGCAGCTTGGGACAGGGGAACACTGAAGCTTTCTTT CASSLGQGNTEAFF
- TRBD1 TRBJ2-7 TRBV18 TGTGCCAGCTCACGGGACAGCTCCTACGAGCAGTACTTC CASSRDSSYEQYF
- - TRBJ2-1 TRBV9 TGTGCCAGCAGCGTAGGACTAGACTCCTACAATGAGCAGTTCTTC CASSVGLDSYNEQFF
- - TRBJ1-1 TRBV28 TGTGCCAGCAGCGGGAGTATAATGAACACTGAAGCTTTCTTT CASSGSIMNTEAFF
once - TRBJ2-1 TRBV6-4 TGTGCCAGCAGTGATGGGGGGGCCCCGGATGAGCAGTTCTTC CASSDGGAPDEQFF
once - TRBJ1-2 TRBV5-6 TGTGCCAGCAGCCCACAGACAGGTCCCTATGGCTACACCTTC CASSPQTGPYGYTF
- - TRBJ1-1 TRBV7-8 TGTGCCAGCACCTCGTCGGGGAAGAACACTGAAGCTTTCTTT CASTSSGKNTEAFF
- - TRBJ2-1 TRBV7-7 TGTGCTAGCAGCTTAGCAGGGGTCCCCTACAATGAGCAGTTCTTC CASSLAGVPYNEQFF
- TRBD1 TRBJ2-7 TRBV11-3 TGTGCCAGCAGCTTAATGCCCGGGACAGGGGCCTACGAGCAGTACTTC CASSLMPGTGAYEQYF
- TRBD1 TRBJ2-1 TRBV9 TGTGCCAGCAGCCCAGGGACAGGGCTATGGGATGAGCAGTTCTTC CASSPGTGLWDEQFF
- - TRBJ1-1 TRBV7-9 TGTGCCAGCAGCAATACAAGGGGTAGGGACACTGAAGCTTTCTTT CASSNTRGRDTEAFF
once TRBD2 TRBJ2-1 TRBV7-2 TGTGCCAGCAGCATTAGGACTAGCGGATATGAGCAGTTCTTC CASSIRTSGYEQFF
- TRBD1 TRBJ1-5 TRBV9 TGTGCCAGCAGCGTTGGCAGGGGGTTGAATCAGCCCCAGCATTTT CASSVGRGLNQPQHF
- - TRBJ2-5 TRBV6-5 TGTGCCAGCAGTTACTCCCGCGGCCAAGAGACCCAGTACTTC CASSYSRGQETQYF
- - TRBJ1-1 TRBV4-3 TGCGCCAGCAGCCAAGGATGGTCAGGTTTTGCTTTCTTT CASSQGWSGFAFF
- - TRBJ2-7 TRBV5-1 TGCGCCAGCAGCTTGTCCGGTACCGAGCAGTACTTC CASSLSGTEQYF
- - TRBJ2-1 TRBV6-4 TGTGCCAGCTCCATCTCGGACTCCTCCTACAATGAGCAGTTCTTC CASSISDSSYNEQFF
- - TRBJ2-5 TRBV5-4 TGTGCCAGCAGCCCCCCTGGGACTGAACAAGAGACCCAGTACTTC CASSPPGTEQETQYF
- TRBD1 TRBJ2-1 TRBV5-1 TGCGCCAGCAGCCAACCGGGACAGAACAATGAGCAGTTCTTC CASSQPGQNNEQFF
- - TRBJ2-1 TRBV11-2 TGTGCCAGCAGCTTAGGTTGGCGGGAAATTCACAATGAGCAGTTCTTC CASSLGWREIHNEQFF
- TRBD2 TRBJ2-3 TRBV2 TGTGCCAGCGGTGGACTAGCGGGCACAGATACGCAGTATTTT CASGGLAGTDTQYF
- TRBD2 TRBJ2-3 TRBV18 TGTGCCAGCTCACGTGATAGCGGGAGTGCAGATACGCAGTATTTT CASSRDSGSADTQYF
- TRBD1 TRBJ1-1 TRBV5-1 TGCGCCAGCAGCGAAAACAGGGGCACTGAAGCTTTCTTT CASSENRGTEAFF
- TRBD1 TRBJ2-3 TRBV19 TGTGCCAGTAGTATCCACCCGGGACAGGCGACAGATACGCAGTATTTT CASSIHPGQATDTQYF
few - TRBJ1-1 TRBV30 TGTGCCTTCTACTACGCCCAGGGGACTGAAGCTTTCTTT CAFYYAQGTEAFF
- - TRBJ1-4 TRBV5-1 TGCGCCAGCAGCTTGCATGCGGGAGCAACTAATGAAAAACTGTTTTTT CASSLHAGATNEKLFF
- TRBD2 TRBJ2-7 TRBV4-1 TGCGCCAGCAGCCATCTAGCGGGCGGACACTACGAGCAGTACTTC CASSHLAGGHYEQYF
- - TRBJ2-2 TRBV6-6 TGTGCCAGCAGTGGCCGTGACAGCCAGGTCGGGGAGCTGTTTTTT CASSGRDSQVGELFF
- TRBD2 TRBJ2-1 TRBV7-9 TGTGCCAGCAGCTTAGGACAATTTGGGAGGGCCCTCAATGAGCAGTTCTTC CASSLGQFGRALNEQFF
once TRBD1 TRBJ1-1 TRBV6-1 TGTGCCAGCACCCTACAGGGGCCCGTGAACACTGAAGCTTTCTTT CASTLQGPVNTEAFF
- - TRBJ2-7 TRBV13 TGTGCCAGCAGCCAATGGGACACCGGCTACGAGCAGTACTTC CASSQWDTGYEQYF
- - TRBJ2-2 TRBV27 TGTGCCAGCAGGAATAGGAACACCGGGGAGCTGTTTTTT CASRNRNTGELFF
- - TRBJ1-2 TRBV6-5 TGTGCCAGCAGGCAGACTTGGAACTATGGCTACACCTTC CASRQTWNYGYTF
- TRBD2 TRBJ2-3 TRBV5-1 TGCGCCAGCAGGTACACCGCTAGCGGGAGAACAGATACGCAGTATTTT CASRYTASGRTDTQYF
- - TRBJ1-1 TRBV11-2 TGTGCCAGCACCCAAAGGGGCAGGGAGGTCACTGAAGCTTTCTTT CASTQRGREVTEAFF
once TRBD2 TRBJ2-7 TRBV7-7 TGTGCTAGCAGCATCGGACTAGCGGGAATGAGCGAGCAGTACTTC CASSIGLAGMSEQYF
- TRBD1 TRBJ2-1 TRBV11-2 TGTGCCAGCATCCTACAAACCCGGAGCAGGGGGAATGAGCAGTTCTTC CASILQTRSRGNEQFF
- - TRBJ2-3 TRBV13 TGTGCCAGCAGCTTAGGGAACAGCGATACGCAGTATTTT CASSLGNSDTQYF
- TRBD1 TRBJ1-2 TRBV2 TGTGCCAGCAGTTCCGGGACAGGGTTTGGCTACACCTTC CASSSGTGFGYTF
- - TRBJ1-3 TRBV27 TGTGCCAGCAGTTGGAGCTCTGGAAACACCATATATTTT CASSWSSGNTIYF
- - TRBJ1-5 TRBV28 TGTGCCAGCAGTTTCTACCTAGGTAATCAGCCCCAGCATTTT CASSFYLGNQPQHF
- - TRBJ1-3 TRBV7-2 TGTGCCAGCAGCTTAGCTCCTAACGGGTACACCATATATTTT CASSLAPNGYTIYF
once - TRBJ1-2 TRBV28 TGTGCCAGCAATCCTGGGGGCCAAGCTAACTATGGCTACACCTTC CASNPGGQANYGYTF
- - TRBJ1-2 TRBV28 TGTGCCACCACACCAGTGAACTATGGCTACACCTTC CATTPVNYGYTF
- - TRBJ1-2 TRBV7-2 TGTGCCAGCAGCCCTGGGCCCTATGGCTACACCTTC CASSPGPYGYTF
- - TRBJ2-5 TRBV28 TGTGCCAGCAGTTTAGCCCTGTTGGGCATCCAAGAGACCCAGTACTTC CASSLALLGIQETQYF
- - TRBJ2-7 TRBV15 TGTGCCACCAGCAATGGCAGGTATTCCTACGAGCAGTACTTC CATSNGRYSYEQYF
- TRBD1 TRBJ2-7 TRBV6-1 TGTGCCAGCAGACCGGGACAGGGGGCTTCTTACGAGCAGTACTTC CASRPGQGASYEQYF
- TRBD1 TRBJ1-2 TRBV30 TGTGCCTCGACAGACAGGGGCTTCGCCTATGGCTACACCTTC CASTDRGFAYGYTF
- - TRBJ2-6 TRBV12-2 TGTGCAAGTCGCCCAAATGAGGCGCCCGGGGCCAACGTCCTGACTTTC CASRPNEAPGANVLTF
- TRBD2 TRBJ2-7 TRBV30 TGTGCCTGGAGGGGAGCGGGATGGGCCTACGAGCAGTACTTC CAWRGAGWAYEQYF